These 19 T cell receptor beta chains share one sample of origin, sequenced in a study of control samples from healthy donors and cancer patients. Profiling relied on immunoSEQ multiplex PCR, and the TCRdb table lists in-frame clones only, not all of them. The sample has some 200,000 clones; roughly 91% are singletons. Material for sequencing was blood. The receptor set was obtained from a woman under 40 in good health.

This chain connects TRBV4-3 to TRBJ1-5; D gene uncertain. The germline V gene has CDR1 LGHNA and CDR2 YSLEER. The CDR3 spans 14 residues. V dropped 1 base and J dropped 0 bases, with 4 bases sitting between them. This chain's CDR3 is CASSQGRSNQPQHF. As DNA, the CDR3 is TGCGCCAGCAGCCAAGGACGTAGCAATCAGCCCCAGCATTTT.

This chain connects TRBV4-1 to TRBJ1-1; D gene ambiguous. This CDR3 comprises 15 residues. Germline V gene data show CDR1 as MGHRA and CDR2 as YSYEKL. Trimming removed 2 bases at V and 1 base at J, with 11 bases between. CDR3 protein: CASSQSFVANTEAFF. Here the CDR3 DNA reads TGCGCCAGCAGCCAAAGTTTCGTGGCGAACACTGAAGCTTTCTTT.

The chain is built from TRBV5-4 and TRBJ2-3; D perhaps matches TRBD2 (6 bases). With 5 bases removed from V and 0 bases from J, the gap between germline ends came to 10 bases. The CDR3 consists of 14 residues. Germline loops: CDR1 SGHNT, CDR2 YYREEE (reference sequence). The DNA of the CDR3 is TGTGCCAGCAGGACCGGGACTAGCACAGATACGCAGTATTTT. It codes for CASRTGTSTDTQYF.

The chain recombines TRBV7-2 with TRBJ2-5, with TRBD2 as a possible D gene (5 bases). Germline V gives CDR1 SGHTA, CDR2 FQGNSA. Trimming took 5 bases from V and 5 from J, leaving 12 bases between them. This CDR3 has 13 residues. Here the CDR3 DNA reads TGTGCCAGCAGCCCCGACTATAAGGAGACCCAGTACTTC. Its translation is CASSPDYKETQYF.

In nucleotides, the CDR3 is TGCGCCAGCAGCCAAGAAGACAGCAATCAGCCCCAGCATTTT. The encoded protein is CASSQEDSNQPQHF. The chain is built from TRBV4-1 and TRBJ1-5; D remains unclear. Germline CDR1 is MGHRA and CDR2 is YSYEKL. The CDR3 sequence is 14 residues long. V was cut by 0 bases and J by 1 base, with 4 bases left in between.

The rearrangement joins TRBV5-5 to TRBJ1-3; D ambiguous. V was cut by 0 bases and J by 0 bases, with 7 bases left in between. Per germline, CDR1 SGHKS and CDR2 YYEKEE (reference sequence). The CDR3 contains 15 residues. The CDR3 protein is CASSLGTVSGNTIYF. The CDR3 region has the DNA TGTGCCAGCAGCTTGGGGACGGTCTCTGGAAACACCATATATTTT.

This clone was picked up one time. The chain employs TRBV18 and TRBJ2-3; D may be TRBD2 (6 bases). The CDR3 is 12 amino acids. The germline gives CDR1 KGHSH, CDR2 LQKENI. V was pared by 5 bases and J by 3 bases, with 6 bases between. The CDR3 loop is CASSGTTDTQYF. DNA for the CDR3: TGTGCCAGCTCAGGGACTACAGATACGCAGTATTTT.

The chain's CDR3 is CASRKKTTNEKLFF. CDR3 sequence (DNA): TGTGCCAGCAGGAAAAAAACAACTAATGAAAAACTGTTTTTT. The chain carries TRBV6-5 and TRBJ1-4; D call uncertain. Germline assignment: CDR1 MNHEY and CDR2 SVGAGI. Trimming removed 6 bases at V and 0 bases at J, with 8 bases between. CDR3 length equals 14 residues.

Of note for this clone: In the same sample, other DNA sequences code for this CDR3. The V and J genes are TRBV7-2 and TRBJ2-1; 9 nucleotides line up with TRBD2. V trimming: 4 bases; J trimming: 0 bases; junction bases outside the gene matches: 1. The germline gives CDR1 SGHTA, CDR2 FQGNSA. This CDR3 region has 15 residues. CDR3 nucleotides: TGTGCCAGCAGCTCACTAGCGGGCTCCTACAATGAGCAGTTCTTC. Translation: CASSSLAGSYNEQFF. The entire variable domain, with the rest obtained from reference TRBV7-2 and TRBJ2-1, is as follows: GAGVSQSPSNKVTEKGKDVELRCDPISGHTALYWYRQSLGQGLEFLIYFQGNSAPDKSGLPSDRFSAERTGGSVSTLTIQRTQQEDSAVYLCASSSLAGSYNEQFFGPGTRLTVL.

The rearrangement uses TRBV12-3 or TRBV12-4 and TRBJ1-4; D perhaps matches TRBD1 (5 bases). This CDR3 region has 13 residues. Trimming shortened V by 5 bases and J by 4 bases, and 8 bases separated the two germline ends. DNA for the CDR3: TGTGCCAGCAGTGCACAGGTTAATGAAAAACTGTTTTTT. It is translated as CASSAQVNEKLFF.

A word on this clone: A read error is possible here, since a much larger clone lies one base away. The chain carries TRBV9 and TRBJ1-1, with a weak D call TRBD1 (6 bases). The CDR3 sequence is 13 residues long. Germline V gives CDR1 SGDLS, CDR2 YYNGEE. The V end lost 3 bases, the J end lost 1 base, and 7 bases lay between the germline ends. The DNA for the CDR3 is TGTGCCAGCAGCGAAGGGGGGAACACTGAAGCTTTCTTT. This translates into CASSEGGNTEAFF. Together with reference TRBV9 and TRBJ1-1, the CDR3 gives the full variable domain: DSGVTQTPKHLITATGQRVTLRCSPRSGDLSVYWYQQSLDQGLQFLIQYYNGEERAKGNILERFSAQQFPDLHSELNLSSLELGDSALYFCASSEGGNTEAFFGQGTRLTVV.

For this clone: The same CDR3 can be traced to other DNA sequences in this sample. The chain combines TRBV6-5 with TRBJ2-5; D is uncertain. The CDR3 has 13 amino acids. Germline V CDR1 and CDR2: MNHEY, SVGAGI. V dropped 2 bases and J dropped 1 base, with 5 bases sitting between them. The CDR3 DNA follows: TGTGCCAGCAGTTACAGGGTCCAAGAGACCCAGTACTTC. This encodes CASSYRVQETQYF.

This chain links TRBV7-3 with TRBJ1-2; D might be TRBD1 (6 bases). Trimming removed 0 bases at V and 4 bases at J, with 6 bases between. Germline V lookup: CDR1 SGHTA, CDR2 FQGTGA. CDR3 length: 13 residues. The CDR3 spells CASSLTGGYGYTF. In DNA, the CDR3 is TGTGCCAGCAGCTTAACAGGGGGCTATGGCTACACCTTC. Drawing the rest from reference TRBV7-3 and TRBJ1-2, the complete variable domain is GAGVSQTPSNKVTEKGKYVELRCDPISGHTALYWYRQSLGQGPEFLIYFQGTGAADDSGLPNDRFFAVRPEGSVSTLKIQRTERGDSAVYLCASSLTGGYGYTFGSGTRLTVV.

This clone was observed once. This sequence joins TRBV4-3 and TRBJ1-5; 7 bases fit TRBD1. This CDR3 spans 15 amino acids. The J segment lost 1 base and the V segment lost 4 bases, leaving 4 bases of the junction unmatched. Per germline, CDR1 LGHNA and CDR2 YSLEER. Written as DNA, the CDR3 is TGCGCCAGCAGCCCCAGACAGGGCAGCAATCAGCCCCAGCATTTT. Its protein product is CASSPRQGSNQPQHF.

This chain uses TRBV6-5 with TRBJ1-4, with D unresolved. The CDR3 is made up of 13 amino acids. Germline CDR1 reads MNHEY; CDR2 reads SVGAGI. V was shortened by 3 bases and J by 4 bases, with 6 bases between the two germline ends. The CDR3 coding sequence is TGTGCCAGCAGTTATGCGATTAATGAAAAACTGTTTTTT. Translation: CASSYAINEKLFF.

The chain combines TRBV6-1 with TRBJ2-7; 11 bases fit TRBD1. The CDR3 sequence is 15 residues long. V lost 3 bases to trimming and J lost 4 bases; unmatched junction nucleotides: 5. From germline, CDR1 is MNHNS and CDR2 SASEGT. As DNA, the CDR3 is TGTGCCAGCAGTGACGTCGGACAGGGGGCGTACGAGCAGTACTTC. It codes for CASSDVGQGAYEQYF.

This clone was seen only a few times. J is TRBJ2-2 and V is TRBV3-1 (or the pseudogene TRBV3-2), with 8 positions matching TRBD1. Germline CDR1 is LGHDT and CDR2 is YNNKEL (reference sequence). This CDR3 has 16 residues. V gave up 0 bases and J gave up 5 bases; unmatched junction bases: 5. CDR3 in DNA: TGTGCCAGCAGCCAAGACCGACAGGGGTTGACCGGGGAGCTGTTTTTT. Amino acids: CASSQDRQGLTGELFF.

Here the CDR3 DNA reads TGTGCCAGCTCACCAGATCCGGCAGGGATTGGCTACACCTTC. Its translation: CASSPDPAGIGYTF. The chain couples TRBV18 to TRBJ1-2, with D possibly being TRBD1 (5 bases). Trimming took off 2 bases at V and 7 bases at J, with 14 bases between the two ends. The length of the CDR3 is 14 residues. Per the germline V gene, CDR1 is KGHSH and CDR2 is LQKENI.

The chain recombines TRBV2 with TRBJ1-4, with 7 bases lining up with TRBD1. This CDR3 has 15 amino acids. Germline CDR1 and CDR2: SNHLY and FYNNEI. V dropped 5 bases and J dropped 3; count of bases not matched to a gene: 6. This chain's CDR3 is CASSRQGVPNEKLFF. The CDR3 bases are TGTGCCAGCAGTCGACAGGGAGTACCTAATGAAAAACTGTTTTTT.